A selection of T cell receptor beta chains follows, all from one sample in a study of blood T cell repertoires in COVID-19. Measured with immunoSEQ multiplex PCR; TCRdb has only the in-frame clones, and not every one. Of about 150,000 clones detected, around 83% appear once; the ten largest clones hold about an eighth. Material: peripheral blood. The receptors originated from a man aged 65-85 years who had recovered from COVID-19. Both conserved end residues are part of each CDR3. Fields, in order: V gene, J gene, clone size, D gene, CDR3 DNA, CDR3 protein. A D gene is named only where the DNA matches it firmly. The listing skips clone size in some rows; elsewhere it reads once, few, many or a size class.

TRBV11-3	TRBJ2-5	-	-	TGTGCCAGCAGCCTCCTGGGGCAGGGGGAGACCCAGTACTTC	CASSLLGQGETQYF
TRBV2	TRBJ1-3	-	TRBD1	TGTGCCAGCAGTGAAGAGGGGGCGGGAAACACCATATATTTT	CASSEEGAGNTIYF
TRBV28	TRBJ1-6	few	-	TGTGCCAGCACCCTCCGAGACAGGAATTCACCCCTCCACTTT	CASTLRDRNSPLHF
TRBV7-9	TRBJ1-6	-	TRBD1	TGTGCCAGCAGCTACGGACAGGGAAGCAATTCACCCCTCCACTTT	CASSYGQGSNSPLHF
TRBV6-5	TRBJ2-2	-	-	TGTGCCAGCAGAGGAGGATTCAGGGAGCTGTTTTTT	CASRGGFRELFF
TRBV11-2	TRBJ2-5	-	-	TGTGCCAGCAGCTTAGTCACTCAAGAGACCCAGTACTTC	CASSLVTQETQYF
TRBV3-1/TRBV3-2	TRBJ2-7	once	-	TGTGCCAGCAGCCCAAGACCCGGGATGAGCGAGCAGTACTTC	CASSPRPGMSEQYF
TRBV5-1	TRBJ1-1	-	TRBD1	TGCGCCAGCAGCTTACAACAGGGGGGATTCACTGAAGCTTTCTTT	CASSLQQGGFTEAFF
TRBV6-5	TRBJ1-2	once	-	TGTGCCAGCGGGCGCAGCCATGGCTACACCTTC	CASGRSHGYTF
TRBV3-1/TRBV3-2	TRBJ2-4	-	-	TGTGCCAGCAGCCCCCGTGAGATCCAAAACATTCAGTACTTC	CASSPREIQNIQYF
TRBV5-6	TRBJ1-2	-	-	TGTGCCAGCAACTTCGACTGGACGGGGAACTATGGCTACACCTTC	CASNFDWTGNYGYTF
TRBV4-2	TRBJ1-5	-	TRBD1	TGTGCCAGCAGCCAAGGACAGGGTAGGCCTAATCAGCCCCAGCATTTT	CASSQGQGRPNQPQHF
TRBV6-5	TRBJ2-1	-	TRBD2	TGTGCCAGCAGATACCCCACTAAGCGGGAGATTGGGCAGTTCTTC	CASRYPTKREIGQFF
TRBV15	TRBJ2-3	-	-	TGTGCCACCAGCTTATCCGGGACAAGCACAGATACGCAGTATTTT	CATSLSGTSTDTQYF
TRBV4-3	TRBJ1-4	-	-	TGCGCCAGCAGCCAAGATCTAGCCAGAACTAATGAAAAACTGTTTTTT	CASSQDLARTNEKLFF
TRBV27	TRBJ2-7	few	-	TGTGCCAGCAGCCTATACGGACCAGGGACCTACGAGCAGTACTTC	CASSLYGPGTYEQYF
TRBV6-5	TRBJ1-4	-	-	TGTGCCAGCAGGCGTAATGAAAAACTGTTTTTT	CASRRNEKLFF
TRBV19	TRBJ1-5	-	-	TGTGCCAGTAGTATAGATAGTGGGACTCGACAGCCCCAGCATTTT	CASSIDSGTRQPQHF
TRBV28	TRBJ2-7	-	TRBD2	TGTGCCAGCATCCGGACTAGCGGGAGGCTCGAGCAGTACTTC	CASIRTSGRLEQYF
TRBV7-3	TRBJ2-7	-	TRBD1	TGTGCCAGCAGCATCTCAGGGGGCGCGGGCTACGAGCAGTACTTC	CASSISGGAGYEQYF
TRBV9	TRBJ2-7	-	TRBD2	TGTGCCAGCAGCGTTTCTAGCGGTACCTACGAGCAGTACTTC	CASSVSSGTYEQYF
TRBV3-1/TRBV3-2	TRBJ1-6	-	-	TGTGCCAGCAGCCAACAGGGTGCCTATAATTCACCCCTCCACTTT	CASSQQGAYNSPLHF
TRBV9	TRBJ2-3	-	-	TGTGCCAGCAGCGTAGCTTCTAGCGGCACAGATACGCAGTATTTT	CASSVASSGTDTQYF
TRBV4-1	TRBJ2-3	-	TRBD1	TGCGCCAGCAGCCATGGGTTGAGGGGGCAAGATACGCAGTATTTT	CASSHGLRGQDTQYF
TRBV30	TRBJ2-5	-	TRBD1	TGTGCCTGTCGGGACAGGGGGCTTTTTTCAGAGACCCAGTACTTC	CACRDRGLFSETQYF
TRBV6-1	TRBJ1-5	-	TRBD1	TGTGCCAGCAGTGAAGGAGTACAGGGGTTTCAGCCCCAGCATTTT	CASSEGVQGFQPQHF
TRBV6-6	TRBJ2-7	few	TRBD2	TGTGCCAGCAGATCACGACTAGCGGAGAGCTCCTACGAGCAGTACTTC	CASRSRLAESSYEQYF
TRBV29-1	TRBJ2-3	-	TRBD2	TGCAGCTCTGAAGGAATAGCGGGACGGACAGATACGCAGTATTTT	CSSEGIAGRTDTQYF
TRBV18	TRBJ2-3	once	-	TGTGCCAGCTCCGTCACAGGGACAGATACGCAGTATTTT	CASSVTGTDTQYF
TRBV2	TRBJ2-2	-	TRBD1	TGTGCCAGCAGTAGGGACAGACCCAACACCGGGGAGCTGTTTTTT	CASSRDRPNTGELFF
TRBV3-1/TRBV3-2	TRBJ2-3	-	-	TGTGCCAGCAGCCATAGCGGAAGCACAGATACGCAGTATTTT	CASSHSGSTDTQYF
TRBV5-4	TRBJ2-3	-	TRBD2	TGTGCCAGCAGCTCTCTAGCGGGATCCGATACGCAGTATTTT	CASSSLAGSDTQYF
TRBV30	TRBJ2-7	-	TRBD2	TGTGCCTGGAGGGCCAGCGGGAGCGAGCAGTACTTC	CAWRASGSEQYF
TRBV7-2	TRBJ1-1	-	TRBD1	TGTGCCAGCAGCTCGCCGACAGGGGTTGGGGTGTCTGAAGCTTTCTTT	CASSSPTGVGVSEAFF
TRBV6-2/TRBV6-3	TRBJ1-4	-	TRBD1	TGTGCCAGCAGTCAACACCTACCGGACAGGGGGTCCAATGAAAAACTGTTTTTT	CASSQHLPDRGSNEKLFF
TRBV6-2/TRBV6-3	TRBJ2-7	-	TRBD1	TGTGCCAGCAGTCGGGACAGCGACTCCTACGAGCAGTACTTC	CASSRDSDSYEQYF
TRBV7-2	TRBJ2-7	-	TRBD2	TGTGCCAGCAGCTTAGGGGGACTAGCGGGAGGCGAGCAGTACTTC	CASSLGGLAGGEQYF
TRBV29-1	TRBJ2-7	-	TRBD2	TGCAGCGTTGAACTGACTAGCGGCTACGAGCAGTACTTC	CSVELTSGYEQYF
TRBV19	TRBJ2-5	-	-	TGTGCCAGTAGTAGTCCCACCTCTGAGCGATCCGGGGGAAGGGAGACCCAGTACTTC	CASSSPTSERSGGRETQYF
TRBV28	TRBJ1-4	-	-	TGTGCCAGCAGTATAAGTGGACAAAGGAATGAAAAACTGTTTTTT	CASSISGQRNEKLFF